This T cell receptor (beta chain) was captured by sequencing in a study of beta chain features in type 1 diabetes. In the case of this clone: What it binds is not known.

Study-wide points: A moderate, significant TCRB CDR3 shortening appeared in type 1 diabetes across four CD4+ subsets.

Sequenced material consisted of expressed TCRB transcripts (all of the isolated RNA was reverse transcribed). The assay was immunoSEQ multiplex PCR, and TCRdb's table has in-frame clones only and misses some. The repertoire holds 500,000 to 850,000 clones, with over 12% as singletons. Germline V CDR1 and CDR2: LNHDA, SQIVND (reference sequence). V gave up 5 bases and J gave up 3 bases, with 19 bases separating them. This CDR3 region has 16 residues. The receptor's source is a man between 18 and 29 years old with type 1 diabetes. The specimen was naive CD4+ T cells from blood. V gene TRBV19 combines with J gene TRBJ2-5, with TRBD1 as a possible D gene (5 bases). The CDR3 DNA is TGTGCCAGTAGTCGGAGTGCCGCGACAGCCGAAGAGACCCAGTACTTC. Protein product: CASSRSAATAEETQYF.